The present T cell receptor (beta chain) was sequenced within a study of early T cells in non-severe SARS-CoV-2 infection. The overall study: RNA in bulk from unsorted whole blood was sequenced, and chains were unpaired. Study-wide results and limits: Anti-spike CD8 responses were favored in VDJdb matching, and private and CD4 specificities were missed.

Individual cDNA molecules each received unique molecular identifiers attached to them. TCRdb used MiXCR to reprocess the 5' RACE reads, holding one entry per CDR3 protein. The sample holds approximately 40,000 distinct CDR3 sequences, roughly 6.6% seen once. This clonotype has just a few counts. Its matching antigen is unknown. The ends were cut back, 4 bases at V and 2 bases at J, with 7 bases in the middle. CDR1 is SGHTA and CDR2 is FQGNSA in the germline V gene. The CDR3 covers 13 residues. The sample here was whole blood, taken at baseline. This chain uses TRBV7-2 with TRBJ2-3, with D hard to call. The TCR sequence derives from an adult who was a healthcare worker with PCR-confirmed SARS-CoV-2 infection or an uninfected control (not recorded which). The CDR3 loop reads CASSSLDTDTQYF. The CDR3 region has the DNA TGTGCCAGCAGCTCCCTCGACACAGATACGCAGTATTTT.